Each of the 28 T cell receptor beta chains below was sequenced from the same sample in a study of blood T cell repertoires in COVID-19. Assay used: immunoSEQ multiplex PCR; TCRdb lists only in-frame clones, some missing. The sample consists of hundreds of thousands of clones, 85% to 90% of them appearing once. The source material was PBMCs or T cells enriched from blood (not recorded which). The receptors shown here come from a man under 40 who had recovered from COVID-19.

The chain links TRBV2 to TRBJ2-2; the match to TRBD2 covers 10 bases. J lost 4 bases, V lost 8 bases, and 7 bases had no gene match. Per germline, CDR1 SNHLY and CDR2 FYNNEI. The CDR3 consists of 15 residues. The CDR3 protein is CASERLAGATGELFF. As DNA, the CDR3 is TGTGCCAGCGAACGGCTAGCGGGAGCCACCGGGGAGCTGTTTTTT.

The gene calls are TRBV14 and TRBJ2-1; D may be TRBD2 (6 bases). The CDR3 has 15 residues. V was clipped by 0 bases and J by 2 bases, with 8 bases between them. Germline-derived CDR1 and CDR2 are SGHDN and FVKESK. The CDR3 region has the DNA TGTGCCAGCAGCCAAGATAGCGGTACCTACAATGAGCAGTTCTTC. Translation gives CASSQDSGTYNEQFF.

The chain joins TRBV5-1 to TRBJ1-1; D uncertain. Germline assignment: CDR1 SGHRS and CDR2 YFSETQ. This CDR3 contains 16 residues. V lost 1 base and J 4 bases, leaving 17 bases between the germline ends. The CDR3 DNA follows: TGCGCCAGCAGCTTGCTAGATCTTCGAGGTGGCACTGAAGCTTTCTTT. Residues: CASSLLDLRGGTEAFF.

The chain has TRBV7-9 and TRBJ2-1; 8 nucleotides agree with TRBD1. The V and J ends lost 5 bases and 16 bases, in that order; junction bases with no gene match: 13. Germline assignment: CDR1 SEHNR and CDR2 FQNEAQ (reference sequence). This CDR3 has 13 amino acids. CDR3 coding DNA: TGTGCCAGCAGCACCCGACAGGGGCCGTCGTTTTTCTTC. Residues: CASSTRQGPSFFF.

V gene TRBV7-2 combines with J gene TRBJ1-5; 8 bases agree with TRBD1. Germline V gene data show CDR1 as SGHTA and CDR2 as FQGNSA. The CDR3 is 14 residues long. V lost 5 bases to trimming and J lost 4 bases; unmatched junction nucleotides: 4. The CDR3 sequence: CASSRTGSNQPQHF. For the CDR3, the DNA is TGTGCCAGCAGCCGGACAGGGAGTAATCAGCCCCAGCATTTT.

The CDR3 loop is CASSSPKGEQYF. Written as DNA, the CDR3 is TGTGCCAGCAGCTCTCCCAAGGGGGAGCAGTACTTC. This sequence joins TRBV7-6 and TRBJ2-7; D may be TRBD1 (5 bases). Germline loops: CDR1 SGHVS, CDR2 FNYEAQ. The CDR3 runs to 12 residues. V was cut by 4 bases and J by 7 bases, with 11 bases left in between.

This clone was detected only once. The genes are TRBV3-1 (or the pseudogene TRBV3-2) and TRBJ2-1, with 11 bases lining up with TRBD1. The CDR3 totals 15 residues. V lost 5 bases to trimming and J lost 3 bases; unmatched junction nucleotides: 3. CDR1 and CDR2 (germline): LGHDT, YNNKEL (reference sequence). The CDR3 region is CASSKGTGGYNEQFF. DNA for the CDR3: TGTGCCAGCAGCAAGGGGACAGGGGGCTACAATGAGCAGTTCTTC.

The V gene is TRBV2, the J gene TRBJ2-1; 9 bases map to TRBD1. Germline V gene data show CDR1 as SNHLY and CDR2 as FYNNEI. This CDR3 comprises 14 residues. The junction had 6 bases not matched to a gene; V was cut back by 8 bases and J by 4 bases. DNA of the CDR3: TGTGCCAGCCAAACCGGGACAGGGTACAATGAGCAGTTCTTC. It translates to CASQTGTGYNEQFF.

As for this clone: Germline and junction disagree at one end, which may indicate a read error. The rearrangement joins TRBV5-1 to TRBJ1-2, with 7 nucleotides matching TRBD1. Germline CDR1 and CDR2: SGHRS and YFSETQ. The CDR3 contains 13 residues. For the CDR3, the DNA is TGCGCCAGCAGGTTGGGGGACAGCTATGGCTACACCTTC. Its translation is CASRLGDSYGYTF. The variable domain in full, completed from reference TRBV5-1 and TRBJ1-2, reads KAGVTQTPRYLIKTRGQQVTLSCSPISGHRSVSWYQQTPGQGLQFLFEYFSETQRNKGNFPGRFSGRQFSNSRSEMNVSTLELGDSALYLCASRLGDSYGYTFGSGTRLTVV.

This rearrangement joins TRBV5-4 to TRBJ1-2; TRBD1 agrees at 9 bases. In germline, CDR1 is SGHNT, CDR2 YYREEE (reference sequence). This CDR3 contains 16 residues. V lost 4 bases to trimming and J lost 7 bases; unmatched junction nucleotides: 14. CDR3 nucleotides: TGTGCCAGCAGCGGAATACAGGGGGCGAGTCTCGGTGGCTACACCTTC. This codes for CASSGIQGASLGGYTF.

This rearrangement joins TRBV28 to TRBJ1-2; D not resolved. The germline V gene encodes CDR1 MDHEN and CDR2 SYDVKM. CDR3 length: 12 residues. V was cut by 4 bases and J by 4 bases, with 7 bases left in between. The CDR3 reads CASSSYSYGYTF. CDR3 in DNA: TGTGCCAGCAGTTCTTACAGCTATGGCTACACCTTC.

The chain employs TRBV4-1 and TRBJ1-1; a weak D match, TRBD1 (6 bases). The germline V gene encodes CDR1 MGHRA and CDR2 YSYEKL. With 0 bases removed from V and 0 bases from J, the gap between germline ends came to 11 bases. CDR3 size: 16 residues. The CDR3 DNA reads as TGCGCCAGCAGCCAAGACCGGACAGTATTGAACACTGAAGCTTTCTTT. Translation: CASSQDRTVLNTEAFF.

V and J are TRBV5-1 and TRBJ1-4, with 11 nucleotides matching TRBD1. J gave up 7 bases and V 2 bases, and 7 bases lay outside the gene matches. The CDR3 consists of 16 residues. In germline, CDR1 is SGHRS, CDR2 YFSETQ. CDR3 sequence reads: CASSFGPGQGGEKLFF. In nucleotides, the CDR3 is TGCGCCAGCAGCTTTGGACCGGGACAGGGGGGTGAAAAACTGTTTTTT.

The chain employs TRBV29-1 and TRBJ2-3; D gene ambiguous. Trimming stripped 7 bases from V and 4 bases from J, with 9 bases between. Germline V gene sequence: CDR1 SQVTM, CDR2 ANQGSEA. This CDR3 spans 11 amino acids. The DNA of the CDR3 is TGCAGCGATTTTAAATCAGATACGCAGTATTTT. This gives the protein CSDFKSDTQYF.

The rearrangement links TRBV7-9 to TRBJ2-1, with D possibly matching TRBD2 (5 bases). This CDR3 is 14 amino acids long. With 4 bases removed from V and 4 bases from J, the gap between germline ends came to 11 bases. Per the germline V gene, CDR1 is SEHNR and CDR2 is FQNEAQ (reference sequence). This CDR3 is CASSWESGYNEQFF. The DNA of the CDR3 is TGTGCCAGCAGCTGGGAGAGTGGATACAATGAGCAGTTCTTC.

Note on this clone: At one boundary the junction diverges from the germline segment, which might be a read error. J is TRBJ2-1 and V is TRBV7-3; perhaps TRBD2 as D (6 bases). The CDR3 loop spans 15 amino acids. Germline lookup yields CDR1 SGHTA and CDR2 FQGTGA. The CDR3 loop is CASSFRAGTYDEQFF. The CDR3, as DNA: TGTGCCAGCAGCTTTCGTGCGGGGACCTACGATGAGCAGTTCTTC.

V and J are TRBV12-3 or TRBV12-4 and TRBJ1-6, with TRBD1 as a possible D gene (6 bases). This CDR3 is built from 12 residues. V shed 3 bases and J shed 18 bases, with 15 bases lying between them. Here the CDR3 DNA reads TGTGCCAGCAGTTTGGCAGGGGCAGGGCACCACTTT. Amino acids: CASSLAGAGHHF.

The V and J genes are TRBV9 and TRBJ2-5; the match to TRBD2 covers 14 bases. The CDR3 contains 16 residues. With V trimmed by 0 bases and J by 3 bases, 1 base remained unmatched. Germline CDR1 and CDR2: SGDLS and YYNGEE. The CDR3, as DNA: TGTGCCAGCAGCGTAGCGGGACTAGCGGGAGAAGAGACCCAGTACTTC. Translation: CASSVAGLAGEETQYF.

The rearrangement uses TRBV3-1 (or the pseudogene TRBV3-2) and TRBJ2-7; maybe TRBD2 (6 bases). V gave up 0 bases and J gave up 7 bases, with 13 bases separating them. Germline values: CDR1 LGHDT, CDR2 YNNKEL (reference sequence). The CDR3 contains 14 residues. For the CDR3, the DNA is TGTGCCAGCAGCCAAGAACGGGAGTGGGGGGAGCAGTACTTC. Its protein is CASSQEREWGEQYF.

The chain employs TRBV7-3 and TRBJ2-7, with 7 bases matching TRBD2. The CDR3 spans 15 residues. Trimming at V came to 2 bases and at J to 2 bases, leaving 6 bases not matched to a gene. Germline V gene data show CDR1 as SGHTA and CDR2 as FQGTGA. The CDR3 reads CASSLGREFAYEQYF. DNA of the CDR3: TGTGCCAGCAGCTTAGGGCGGGAGTTCGCCTACGAGCAGTACTTC.

CDR3 in DNA: TGCGCCAGCAGTGAGTCGGAGATCCCCGGGGAGCTGTTTTTT. It is translated as CASSESEIPGELFF. The V and J genes are TRBV10-1 and TRBJ2-2; D is uncertain. V was shortened by 0 bases and J by 6 bases, with 8 bases between the two germline ends. The CDR3 has 14 amino acids. Germline CDR1 and CDR2: WNHNN and SYGVQD (reference sequence).

The V and J genes are TRBV11-2 and TRBJ2-1; 7 bases line up with TRBD2. The CDR3 consists of 15 residues. J gave up 4 bases and V 5 bases, and 8 bases lay outside the gene matches. Germline V CDR1 and CDR2: SGHAT, FQNNGV. The CDR3 DNA reads as TGTGCCAGCAGCCCCCAGACTAGCCCTTACAATGAGCAGTTCTTC. This codes for CASSPQTSPYNEQFF.

V gene TRBV29-1 combines with J gene TRBJ2-3; the match to TRBD1 covers 7 bases. Germline values: CDR1 SQVTM, CDR2 ANQGSEA. CDR3 size: 15 residues. The V gene end was trimmed by 6 bases and the J gene end by 2 bases; junction bases not matched to a gene: 11. The CDR3: CSVILGGPDTDTQYF. In DNA, the CDR3 is TGCAGCGTGATATTAGGGGGCCCGGACACAGATACGCAGTATTTT.

The V gene is TRBV5-4, the J gene TRBJ2-5; 7 nucleotides match TRBD1. V lost 4 bases and J lost 1; bases outside the gene matches: 4. The V gene's germline CDR1 is SGHNT and CDR2 YYREEE (reference sequence). The CDR3 sequence is 14 residues long. DNA of the CDR3: TGTGCCAGCAGCGGAACAGGGGCCCAAGAGACCCAGTACTTC. Residues: CASSGTGAQETQYF.

CDR3 region: CASSQDWFERRGDTQYF. The CDR3 DNA is TGTGCCAGCAGCCAAGACTGGTTCGAGCGGAGGGGAGATACGCAGTATTTT. The rearrangement uses TRBV3-1 (or the pseudogene TRBV3-2) and TRBJ2-3; D is possibly TRBD2 (6 bases). Germline assignment: CDR1 LGHDT and CDR2 YNNKEL (reference sequence). V was pared by 0 bases and J by 5 bases, with 18 bases between. The CDR3 has 17 residues.

The chain combines TRBV27 with TRBJ1-5; no clear D gene. CDR1 is MNHEY, CDR2 SMNVEV, per germline (reference sequence). CDR3 length: 14 residues. The V end lost 2 bases, the J end lost 1 base, and 6 bases lay between the germline ends. In DNA form, the CDR3 reads TGTGCCAGCAGTTTAGGGCAAAGCAATCAGCCCCAGCATTTT. Its translation is CASSLGQSNQPQHF.

The V gene is TRBV15, the J gene TRBJ1-4; tentatively, D is TRBD1 (5 bases). CDR3 size: 15 residues. The germline CDR1 and CDR2 sequences are LNHNV and YYDKDF (reference sequence). Trimming shortened V by 1 base and J by 4 bases, and 10 bases separated the two germline ends. CDR3 nucleotide sequence: TGTGCCACCAGCAGAGTCGCAGGGTATAATGAAAAACTGTTTTTT. Translated, it gives CATSRVAGYNEKLFF.

The chain carries TRBV7-9 and TRBJ1-4; the match to TRBD1 covers 7 bases. The CDR3 sequence is 15 residues long. With V trimmed by 0 bases and J by 11 bases, 9 bases remained unmatched. CDR1 and CDR2 from the germline V gene are SEHNR and FQNEAQ (reference sequence). This CDR3 is CASSLAAPGQNKLFF. The CDR3 nucleotides are TGTGCCAGCAGCTTAGCGGCCCCGGGACAGAACAAACTGTTTTTT.